This T cell receptor (beta chain) was found in a study of shared clonotypes between healthy human individuals. This CDR3 has 12 residues. Germline values: CDR1 SEHNR, CDR2 FQNEAQ (reference sequence). Trimming shortened V by 7 bases and J by 3 bases, and 9 bases separated the two germline ends. At deep level, the assay was performed. Repertoires were generated with immunoSEQ multiplex PCR, while TCRdb's copy carries only in-frame clones and drops some. The table lists more than 2,000,000 clones, just over 90% of them singletons, with 0.39% in the top ten. The gene calls are TRBV7-9 and TRBJ1-1; unclear D gene. The sequenced sample consisted of naive CD4+ T cells from PBMCs. As for subset: CD45RA+ positively selected. The receptor's source is a man between 18 and 35 years old in good health. Some clones in this sample may be carry-over from other donors' samples. CDR3 nucleotide sequence: TGTGCCAGCACCTCTGTGGACACTGAAGCTTTCTTT. Translating it yields CASTSVDTEAFF.